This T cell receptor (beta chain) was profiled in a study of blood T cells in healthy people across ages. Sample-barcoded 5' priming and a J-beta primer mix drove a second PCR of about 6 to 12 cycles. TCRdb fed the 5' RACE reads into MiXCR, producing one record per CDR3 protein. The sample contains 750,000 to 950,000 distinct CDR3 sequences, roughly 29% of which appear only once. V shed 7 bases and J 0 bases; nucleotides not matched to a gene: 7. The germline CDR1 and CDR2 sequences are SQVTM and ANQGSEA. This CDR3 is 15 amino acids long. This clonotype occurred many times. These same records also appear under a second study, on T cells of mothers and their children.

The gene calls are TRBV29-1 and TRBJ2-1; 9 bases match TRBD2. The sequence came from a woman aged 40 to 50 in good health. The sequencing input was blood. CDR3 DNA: TGCAGCGGTCTAGCGGGGATTAGCTCCTACAATGAGCAGTTCTTC. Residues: CSGLAGISSYNEQFF.